The 25 T cell receptor beta chains given below trace back to one sample, sequenced in a study of T cells in localized non-small cell lung cancer. Repertoires were generated with immunoSEQ multiplex PCR, while TCRdb's copy carries only in-frame clones and drops some. The sample yields about 1,100 clones, less than 20% seen once. Material: normal lung tissue next to the tumor, obtained before any cancer treatment. The source is a male donor aged 60 or older with stage II lung adenocarcinoma.

The gene calls are TRBV11-3 and TRBJ1-1, with TRBD1 matching 7 bases. Germline lookup yields CDR1 SGHNT and CDR2 YENEEA. The CDR3 is 14 amino acids. J was trimmed by 1 base and V by 5 bases; bases with no gene match: 4. The CDR3 nucleotides read TGTGCCAGCAGCCCGGGACAGCAGAACACTGAAGCTTTCTTT. The encoded protein is CASSPGQQNTEAFF.

This clone was counted between two and nine times. The chain employs TRBV6-8 and TRBJ2-7, with 9 bases lining up with TRBD2. From germline, CDR1 is MNHGY and CDR2 SAAAGT. This CDR3 has 13 residues. J was trimmed by 5 bases and V by 5 bases; bases with no gene match: 4. This chain's CDR3 is CASSLSGSDEQYF. CDR3 sequence (DNA): TGTGCCAGCAGTCTTAGCGGGAGTGACGAGCAGTACTTC.

J is TRBJ2-5 and V is TRBV11-3, with 9 bases lining up with TRBD2. The CDR3 loop spans 17 amino acids. J gave up 5 bases and V 5 bases, and 15 bases lay outside the gene matches. Germline V gene sequence: CDR1 SGHNT, CDR2 YENEEA. CDR3 sequence: CASSLGRGLAGKETQYF. The CDR3 region has the DNA TGTGCCAGCAGCCTAGGGAGAGGCCTAGCGGGGAAGGAGACCCAGTACTTC.

The chain has TRBV11-3 and TRBJ2-3, with 8 bases that match TRBD2. V shed 3 bases, J shed 5 bases, and the junction held 10 bases outside the gene matches. This CDR3 contains 16 residues. The germline V gene encodes CDR1 SGHNT and CDR2 YENEEA. The CDR3 DNA is TGTGCCAGCAGCTTGGGGGGGAGCGGGAGTGTAGATACGCAGTATTTT. Its translation: CASSLGGSGSVDTQYF. The full variable domain, its missing parts supplied by reference TRBV11-3 and TRBJ2-3, is EAGVVQSPRYKIIEKKQPVAFWCNPISGHNTLYWYLQNLGQGPELLIRYENEEAVDDSQLPKDRFSAERLKGVDSTLKIQPAELGDSAVYLCASSLGGSGSVDTQYFGPGTRLTVL.

This clone qualifies as large. The rearrangement uses TRBV11-3 and TRBJ1-1, with D tentatively TRBD1 (6 bases). CDR1 is SGHNT and CDR2 is YENEEA in the germline V gene. The CDR3 is made up of 15 amino acids. Deletions cut 1 base from V and 6 bases from J, with 15 bases between. The CDR3 sequence is CASSLGGPGAAEAFF. For the CDR3, the DNA is TGTGCCAGCAGCTTAGGAGGCCCAGGGGCGGCTGAAGCTTTCTTT. Based on the CDR3 plus reference TRBV11-3 and TRBJ1-1, the full variable domain is EAGVVQSPRYKIIEKKQPVAFWCNPISGHNTLYWYLQNLGQGPELLIRYENEEAVDDSQLPKDRFSAERLKGVDSTLKIQPAELGDSAVYLCASSLGGPGAAEAFFGQGTRLTVV.

The chain links TRBV30 to TRBJ1-4; 8 nucleotides align to TRBD1. The CDR3 sequence is 12 residues long. The V gene end was trimmed by 2 bases and the J gene end by 13 bases; junction bases not matched to a gene: 6. Germline V gives CDR1 GTSNPN, CDR2 SVGIG (reference sequence). DNA of the CDR3: TGTGCCTGGAGTCACGAACAGGGGGGACTGTTTTTT. This gives the protein CAWSHEQGGLFF.

This clone was counted a single time. The V gene is TRBV25-1, the J gene TRBJ2-6; D tentatively reads TRBD1 or TRBD2 (6 bases each). The CDR3 is 15 residues long. V lost 6 bases and J 2 bases, leaving 11 bases between the germline ends. Looked up from germline, CDR1 is MGHDK and CDR2 is SYGVNS. The DNA for the CDR3 is TGTGCCAGCAGATCAAGGGGGGCTGGGGCCAACGTCCTGACTTTC. Amino acid sequence: CASRSRGAGANVLTF.

The gene calls are TRBV11-3 and TRBJ1-2; D is unresolved. The CDR3 extends over 14 amino acids. The V gene lost 5 bases and the J gene lost 0 bases, with 10 bases spanning the gap. Germline loops: CDR1 SGHNT, CDR2 YENEEA. The CDR3 region has the DNA TGTGCCAGCAGCCGGGTCTTATCTAACTATGGCTACACCTTC. Translated: CASSRVLSNYGYTF.

This chain uses TRBV11-3 with TRBJ2-5; 7 positions agree with TRBD1. Germline V gives CDR1 SGHNT, CDR2 YENEEA. The J segment lost 5 bases and the V segment lost 2 bases, leaving 8 bases of the junction unmatched. This CDR3 has 15 residues. CDR3 in DNA: TGTGCCAGCAGCTTATACGAAGGGGGCGGGGAGACCCAGTACTTC. Encoded protein: CASSLYEGGGETQYF.

Relative to its sample, this clone is medium-sized. V usage is TRBV11-3 and J usage is TRBJ2-1, with 9 bases aligning to TRBD2. Germline V gives CDR1 SGHNT, CDR2 YENEEA. Unmatched junction bases numbered 6, after V lost 3 bases and J lost 0 bases. CDR3 length: 17 amino acids. The CDR3 is CASSLAGRGGSYNEQFF. Here the CDR3 DNA reads TGTGCCAGCAGCTTGGCCGGGCGGGGGGGCTCCTACAATGAGCAGTTCTTC.

The gene calls are TRBV5-1 and TRBJ2-2; 9 nucleotides align to TRBD2. The V and J ends lost 1 base and 6 bases, in that order; junction bases with no gene match: 7. This CDR3 has 16 residues. Germline V gives CDR1 SGHRS, CDR2 YFSETQ. CDR3 sequence reads: CASSLSLAGRAGELFF. In DNA, the CDR3 is TGCGCCAGCAGCTTGAGTCTAGCGGGGCGGGCCGGGGAGCTGTTTTTT.

This clone is classed as medium-sized. The chain links TRBV1 to TRBJ2-7; the tabulated D call, TRBD1, remains unverified against the DNA. TRBV1 is deemed a pseudogene. This CDR3 has 14 amino acids. CDR3 loop: CASSQEGRVDEQYF. Here the CDR3 DNA reads TGCGCCAGCAGCCAAGAGGGCAGGGTGGACGAGCAGTACTTC.

This clone rates as medium-sized (0.01 to 0.1%). This chain uses TRBV11-3 with TRBJ2-3; TRBD2 might be the D (7 bases). The CDR3 length is 15 residues. Trimming stripped 8 bases from V and 2 bases from J, with 17 bases between. Looked up from germline, CDR1 is SGHNT and CDR2 is YENEEA. In nucleotides, the CDR3 is TGTGCCAGCGGGGAGGGACACTCCTCCACAGATACGCAGTATTTT. This codes for CASGEGHSSTDTQYF.

The chain is built from TRBV18 and TRBJ2-2, with 10 positions matching TRBD1. In germline, CDR1 is KGHSH, CDR2 LQKENI. J gave up 1 base and V 4 bases, and 9 bases lay outside the gene matches. The CDR3 extends over 18 amino acids. CDR3 nucleotides: TGTGCCAGCTCACGCATTCAGAGGACAGGGGGGAACACCGGGGAGCTGTTTTTT. It specifies CASSRIQRTGGNTGELFF.

The V and J genes are TRBV18 and TRBJ2-1, with D perhaps assigned TRBD1 or TRBD2 (5 bases each). The CDR3 contains 15 residues. The germline V gene has CDR1 KGHSH and CDR2 LQKENI. V was pared by 1 base and J by 3 bases, with 10 bases between. The CDR3 bases are TGTGCCAGCTCACCACAGAGGGGAGACTACAATGAGCAGTTCTTC. The encoded protein is CASSPQRGDYNEQFF.

This clone is labeled large (0.1 to 1%). V is TRBV19 and J is TRBJ1-5, with a weak D call TRBD1 (5 bases). V lost 10 bases, J lost 1 base, and 8 bases lay in between. The CDR3 totals 12 residues. Germline V gene sequence: CDR1 LNHDA, CDR2 SQIVND (reference sequence). CDR3 sequence reads: CATRESNQPQHF. CDR3 DNA sequence: TGTGCCACCAGGGAGAGCAATCAGCCCCAGCATTTT.

The chain combines TRBV10-2 with TRBJ2-2, with 9 bases aligning to TRBD2. V lost 4 bases, J lost 4 bases, and 4 bases stayed unmatched. The CDR3 contains 15 residues. Per the germline V gene, CDR1 is WSHSY and CDR2 is SAAADI. CDR3 protein: CASSGSGGTTGELFF. In DNA, the CDR3 is TGCGCCAGCAGTGGTAGCGGGGGCACCACCGGGGAGCTGTTTTTT.

Within the sample, this clone is large. The gene calls are TRBV28 and TRBJ2-7, with 15 bases aligning to TRBD2. Germline V gene data show CDR1 as MDHEN and CDR2 as SYDVKM. The V and J ends lost 4 bases and 5 bases, in that order; junction bases with no gene match: 6. The CDR3 length is 16 residues. The CDR3 DNA reads as TGTGCCAGCAGTTCTATGGGACTAGCGGGAGGACACGAGCAGTACTTC. Translating gives CASSSMGLAGGHEQYF.

This clone was seen a few times. The rearrangement uses TRBV6-8 and TRBJ2-7, with 10 bases identical to TRBD2. Losses at the gene ends were 4 bases for V and 3 bases for J; bases not matched to a gene: 9. The CDR3 has 16 residues. Germline V gives CDR1 MNHGY, CDR2 SAAAGT. CDR3 coding DNA: TGTGCCAGCAGTTCCTCTAGCGGGAGCGGAGACTACGAGCAGTACTTC. Translated: CASSSSSGSGDYEQYF.

V and J are TRBV4-1 and TRBJ1-2; D possibly corresponds to TRBD1 (6 bases). CDR1 and CDR2 from the germline V gene are MGHRA and YSYEKL. Trimming removed 4 bases from V and 7 bases from J, with 16 bases in between. The CDR3 has 14 residues. DNA for the CDR3: TGCGCCAGCAGCCCCAAAAGGGGGATATCTGGCTACACCTTC. Its protein product is CASSPKRGISGYTF.

Worth noting for this clone: At one boundary the junction diverges from the germline segment, which might be a read error. This chain links TRBV11-3 with TRBJ2-7; D remains ambiguous. The CDR3 is 14 residues long. Germline V gene lookup returns CDR1 SGHNT and CDR2 YENEEA. CDR3 nucleotides: TGTGCCAGCAGCCTAGACCTCCCTGCCTACGAGCAGTACTTC. Translating gives CASSLDLPAYEQYF.

This clone is categorized as medium-sized. The chain couples TRBV11-3 to TRBJ2-1; D is unclear. Germline loops: CDR1 SGHNT, CDR2 YENEEA. This CDR3 is built from 16 residues. Trimming shortened V by 2 bases and J by 9 bases, and 20 bases separated the two germline ends. The CDR3 is CASSLIQAPNMGEQFF. The CDR3 nucleotides are TGTGCCAGCAGCTTAATTCAAGCCCCGAATATGGGTGAGCAGTTCTTC.

This clone was seen only a few times. The gene calls are TRBV28 and TRBJ2-2; D may match TRBD1 or TRBD2 (5 bases each). Looked up from germline, CDR1 is MDHEN and CDR2 is SYDVKM. V was shortened by 5 bases and J by 6 bases, with 13 bases between the two germline ends. This CDR3 comprises 14 residues. The CDR3 sequence: CASSPSVGAGELFF. CDR3 nucleotide sequence: TGTGCCAGCAGTCCCAGCGTGGGGGCCGGGGAGCTGTTTTTT.

This clone is categorized as medium-sized. The rearrangement links TRBV6-8 to TRBJ2-7; 11 positions agree with TRBD2. Per germline, CDR1 MNHGY and CDR2 SAAAGT. The CDR3 is 15 amino acids. With 10 bases clipped from V and 2 bases from J, the junction kept 10 bases outside the gene matches. The CDR3 sequence is CAISPGTSGTYEQYF. The CDR3 nucleotides are TGTGCCATCAGCCCCGGGACTAGCGGTACCTACGAGCAGTACTTC.

This clone is termed medium-sized. The V gene is TRBV6-8, the J gene TRBJ2-5; D might be TRBD1 or TRBD2, each matching 5 bases. The CDR3 length is 13 residues. The V gene's germline CDR1 is MNHGY and CDR2 SAAAGT. V was pared by 6 bases and J by 4 bases, with 12 bases between. The CDR3 DNA is TGTGCCAGCAGGGGGACCTCAACAGAGACCCAGTACTTC. Translating it yields CASRGTSTETQYF.